This T cell receptor beta chain appears in the sequencing data of a study of T cell responses to AZD1222 COVID-19 vaccine. Study information: Second-dose timings of about 4 or about 12 weeks were pooled. Whole-study findings and limits: An increase in Spike-specific TCR breadth and depth was observed after two AZD1222 doses. Donors were largely white British and mainly female; clonal diversity was possibly underestimated. Across the whole spike, CD4 TCRs peaked at regions 160-218 and 743-854.

Sequencing used immunoSEQ multiplex PCR; TCRdb keeps in-frame clones, though not all of them. The sample consists of 140,000 to 150,000 clones, 70% to 90% of them appearing once. As to this clone: Its matching antigen is unknown.

In germline, CDR1 is SGHNT, CDR2 YYREEE (reference sequence). V dropped 5 bases and J dropped 6 bases, with 14 bases sitting between them. The CDR3 contains 14 residues. The rearrangement links TRBV5-4 to TRBJ1-4, with D unclear. The clonotype comes from an adult in good health. Sequences were derived from peripheral blood, sampled on day 0 of AZD1222 vaccination. CDR3 amino acids: CASSLESWDEKLFF. CDR3 nucleotide sequence: TGTGCCAGCAGTCTCGAGTCGTGGGATGAAAAACTGTTTTTT.